This entry features one TCR beta chain sequence. This record belongs to a study of blood T cell repertoires in COVID-19. CDR1 and CDR2 (germline): SGHRS, YFSETQ. The V and J ends lost 1 base and 8 bases, in that order; junction bases with no gene match: 7. The CDR3 runs to 15 residues. Per the study methods: Nucleated cell number was recorded as an estimate derived from reference gene primer amplification. Sequencing used immunoSEQ multiplex PCR; TCRdb keeps in-frame clones, though not all of them. V, J and clone size were drawn from that table, and D and trimming were deduced from the DNA. This table has some 180,000 clones, approximately 85% appearing once. Study members were between roughly 18 and 89 years old and lived in approximately 25 US regions. Assignments of participants to cohorts depended upon their own reported clinical history. Donors in Cohort 3 counted as recovered after two negative PCRs, clearance, or symptom resolution.

The chain uses TRBV5-1 and TRBJ2-1; TRBD2 matches at 9 bases. The sequenced sample consisted of PBMCs or T cells enriched from blood (not recorded which). This TCR came from a man in his forties who had recovered from COVID-19. The chain's CDR3 is CASSLMARGGYEQFF. The CDR3 bases are TGCGCCAGCAGCTTGATGGCGCGGGGGGGTTATGAGCAGTTCTTC. The full variable domain, completed using reference TRBV5-1 and TRBJ2-1, is KAGVTQTPRYLIKTRGQQVTLSCSPISGHRSVSWYQQTPGQGLQFLFEYFSETQRNKGNFPGRFSGRQFSNSRSEMNVSTLELGDSALYLCASSLMARGGYEQFFGPGTRLTVL.